The clone carrying this T cell receptor (beta chain) was picked up many times. Its cognate antigen is unknown. The data belong to a study of Graves' ophthalmopathy and Graves' hyperthyroidism. Findings and limits, study-wide: Thyroid clonotypes that were expanded above 0.001 frequency mostly also appeared in blood.

CDR1 and CDR2 (germline): KGHDR, SFDVKD. The CDR3 runs 13 residues. J lost 9 bases, V lost 9 bases, and 6 bases had no gene match. RNA transcripts were the template, and TCR beta CDR3 regions were amplified from them. First-round RT-PCR with HTBI primers preceded a second-round multiplex PCR. TCRdb reprocessed the multiplex PCR reads via MiXCR and lists one record per CDR3 protein. The sample consists of more than 550,000 distinct CDR3 sequences, more than 40% of them appearing once. The clonotype originates from an adult man with Graves' ophthalmopathy. The chain combines TRBV24-1 with TRBJ2-2; TRBD1 matches 10 bases. Sequenced sample: peripheral blood. CDR3 nucleotides: TGTGCCACCTCAAGGGACAGGGGTAGGGAGCTGTTTTTT. This encodes CATSRDRGRELFF.